This T cell receptor beta chain was captured by sequencing in a study of T-cell reconstitution after alpha-beta-depleted transplantation in children. The study's findings and limits: About two months after transplant, alpha-beta T cells reportedly came from several hundred expanded graft clones. High day-60 TCRbeta diversity in some patients came from surviving recipient T cells and thymic progenitors.

The germline V and J ends were trimmed by 2 bases and 3 bases, with 9 bases remaining between them. This CDR3 spans 13 amino acids. CDR1 and CDR2 from the germline V gene are SGDLS and YYNGEE. TCRbeta library preparation incorporated unique molecular identifiers. TCRdb re-called the PCR reads with MiXCR, one entry per CDR3 protein. The sample includes 750,000 to 950,000 distinct CDR3 sequences, roughly 15% of them seen just once. As concerns this clonotype: Its antigen is still unknown.

The chain joins TRBV9 to TRBJ2-7; D not certain. This sample comprised PBMCs, mostly from graft donor cells, obtained 360 days after TCRalphabeta/CD19-depleted stem cell transplant. This TCR was recovered from a male patient younger than 18 who had a stem cell transplant for acute lymphoblastic leukemia, so the T cells may come from the graft donor. CDR3 region: CASSVYWGYEQYF. In DNA form, the CDR3 reads TGTGCCAGCAGCGTGTATTGGGGCTACGAGCAGTACTTC.